These T cell receptor beta chains were read from a single sample in a study of glioma-infiltrating T cells after dendritic cell vaccination. TCRdb's copy holds only in-frame clones and misses some; the assay was immunoSEQ multiplex PCR. The sample lists around 96,000 clones, around 80% seen once, with around 5.9% in the top ten. Here the sequenced sample was blood, taken before dendritic cell vaccination. These receptors all come from a human donor with glioblastoma. CDR3s include the opening cysteine and the closing phenylalanine or tryptophan. Each record gives: clone size, D gene, J gene, V gene, CDR3 DNA, CDR3 protein. A D gene is named only where the DNA matches it firmly. The listing skips clone size in some rows; elsewhere it reads once, few, many or a size class.

>.|TRBD1|TRBJ2-1|TRBV6-1
TGTGCCAGCAGAGGACAGGGGTCTCGCAATGAGCAGTTCTTC
CASRGQGSRNEQFF
>.|TRBD2|TRBJ2-7|TRBV6-1
TGCGCCAGCAGTGCTCAACTAGCGTCCAAGGCCCACGAGCAGTACTTC
CASSAQLASKAHEQYF
>.|.|TRBJ1-5|TRBV30
TGTGCCTGGAGCCAGGGTAGTAGCAATCAGCCCCAGCATTTT
CAWSQGSSNQPQHF
>.|TRBD1|TRBJ1-2|TRBV6-5
TGTGCCAGCAGATTAGTACAGGGGGCAAGCTACACCTTC
CASRLVQGASYTF
>.|TRBD2|TRBJ2-5|TRBV5-1
TGCGCCAGCAGCTTCTTGGTAGCGGGGGGTTTTGGGACCCAGTACTTC
CASSFLVAGGFGTQYF
>.|TRBD1|TRBJ2-5|TRBV5-1
TGCGCCAGCAGCGAGAGGACAGGGGGAGTGGAGACCCAGTACTTC
CASSERTGGVETQYF
>.|.|TRBJ1-1|TRBV5-1
TGCGCCAGCAGCTTGGGACAGACGAACGCTGAAGCTTTCTTT
CASSLGQTNAEAFF
>few|TRBD2|TRBJ2-5|TRBV6-5
TGTGCCAGCAGTTACCCAGCGGGGCTGCAAGAGACCCAGTACTTC
CASSYPAGLQETQYF
>.|TRBD1|TRBJ2-7|TRBV29-1
TGCAGCGTCGGGACAGGGGGTGTTTACGAGCAGTACTTC
CSVGTGGVYEQYF
>.|.|TRBJ1-2|TRBV7-9
TGTGCCAGCAGCTTAGGCAACAGGTTGGGTGGCTACACCTTC
CASSLGNRLGGYTF
>.|TRBD2|TRBJ2-7|TRBV18
TGTGCCAGCTCACCGGAGGTTAGCGGGAGTTTGGACGAGCAGTACTTC
CASSPEVSGSLDEQYF
>.|.|TRBJ2-7|TRBV5-6
TGTGCCAGCAGCTTGTTATCAGGCCGATCCTACGAGCAGTACTTC
CASSLLSGRSYEQYF
>few|.|TRBJ1-2|TRBV5-1
TGCGCCAGCAGCCCCGTCCAGAACTATGGCTACACCTTC
CASSPVQNYGYTF
>.|.|TRBJ1-2|TRBV5-1
TGCGCCAGCAGCTCCCAACAGCACCTCTTTAACTATGGCTACACCTTC
CASSSQQHLFNYGYTF
>.|TRBD2|TRBJ2-7|TRBV11-1
TGTGCCAGCAGCTTAGGAGGAGGATTAGCGGGAGGGCCGACGGAGCAGTACTTC
CASSLGGGLAGGPTEQYF
>.|.|TRBJ2-3|TRBV7-6
TGTGCCAGCAGCTTAGCAGGAATAGCTAGCACAGATACGCAGTATTTT
CASSLAGIASTDTQYF
>.|TRBD1|TRBJ2-7|TRBV7-9
TGTGCCAGCAGCAAAAGACAGGGACCCTACGAGCAGTACTTC
CASSKRQGPYEQYF
>.|TRBD2|TRBJ2-2|TRBV9
TGTGCCAGCAGCGTAATCGCGGGAGGGTTGATTCACACCGGGGAGCTGTTTTTT
CASSVIAGGLIHTGELFF
>few|.|TRBJ1-3|TRBV5-1
TGCGCCAGCAGCGAAGTGATAAGGGGTTCTGGAAACACCATATATTTT
CASSEVIRGSGNTIYF
>.|.|TRBJ1-3|TRBV14
TGTGCCAGCAGCCAACCGGGGACACTTAACACCATATATTTT
CASSQPGTLNTIYF
>.|TRBD1|TRBJ2-1|TRBV7-8
TGTGCCAGCAGCCCTACCGGGACAGGGCGTAGGCATGAGCAGTTCTTC
CASSPTGTGRRHEQFF
>.|TRBD2|TRBJ2-1|TRBV19
TGTGCCAGTGGGACTAGCGGCAGCCCTCAGTTCTTC
CASGTSGSPQFF
>.|TRBD1|TRBJ1-5|TRBV5-8
TGTGCCAGCAGCTTCCAGGGGGATCAGCCCCAGCATTTT
CASSFQGDQPQHF
>.|.|TRBJ2-7|TRBV21-1
TGTGCCAGCAGCAAAGCCGGACTAGCCGAGCAGTACTTC
CASSKAGLAEQYF
>.|.|TRBJ2-3|TRBV28
TGTGCCAGTCCCGTTTACAGGGTCGGTACGCAGTATTTT
CASPVYRVGTQYF
>.|.|TRBJ1-1|TRBV5-1
TGCGCCAGCAGCCTGGGGTGGGGCGACACTGAAGCTTTCTTT
CASSLGWGDTEAFF
>.|.|TRBJ2-1|TRBV5-1
TGCGCCAGCCTAGCTAGGTATGGAAACTACAATGAGCAGTTCTTC
CASLARYGNYNEQFF
>.|.|TRBJ2-1|TRBV12-2
TGTGCAAGTCGTCTGGGAGCGGGAGGGGGCAATGAGCAGTTCTTC
CASRLGAGGGNEQFF
>.|TRBD2|TRBJ2-7|TRBV28
TGTGCCAGCAGTTCAAATCTAGCGGGAGGGGATCGGCAGTACTTC
CASSSNLAGGDRQYF
>.|.|TRBJ1-6|TRBV6-5
TGTGCCAGCAGTTTAGCGAAACTAAATTCACCCCTCCACTTT
CASSLAKLNSPLHF
>.|.|TRBJ2-2|TRBV27
TGTGCCAGCAGTTTCTCCTTCAAGACAGACCCCACCGGGGAGCTGTTTTTT
CASSFSFKTDPTGELFF
>.|TRBD1|TRBJ2-7|TRBV27
TGTGCCAGCAGTTTAAGTTGGGCAGGGGGCGCCTACGAGCAGTACTTC
CASSLSWAGGAYEQYF
>.|TRBD1|TRBJ2-2|TRBV6-5
TGTGCCAGCAGCAGGGGACAGGGCTCCGGGGAGCTGTTTTTT
CASSRGQGSGELFF
>.|.|TRBJ1-2|TRBV19
TGTGCCAGTAAGGAGGTCGGGAGATATGGCTACACCTTC
CASKEVGRYGYTF
>.|TRBD2|TRBJ2-1|TRBV28
TGTGCCAGCAGTTTATTTGGGGGAGGGACCCAGTTCTTC
CASSLFGGGTQFF
>.|TRBD2|TRBJ2-3|TRBV2
TGTGCCAGCAGCGGGACTAGCGGGAGGGCTCATACGCAGTATTTT
CASSGTSGRAHTQYF
>.|.|TRBJ1-5|TRBV18
TGTGCCAGCTCACCATGGCCGGGGAAACAGCCCCAGCATTTT
CASSPWPGKQPQHF
>once|.|TRBJ2-3|TRBV27
TGTGCCAGCAGTCCAGGGTGGGATACGCAGTATTTT
CASSPGWDTQYF
>.|TRBD1|TRBJ1-1|TRBV10-1
TGCGCCAGCTCTCCGGGACAGGGGGCAGGGGTGGACGACACTGAAGCTTTCTTT
CASSPGQGAGVDDTEAFF
>.|TRBD1|TRBJ2-5|TRBV29-1
TGCAGCGTTTCCGGACAGGGGGTCCAAGAGACCCAGTACTTC
CSVSGQGVQETQYF
>.|.|TRBJ1-1|TRBV18
TGCGCCAGCTCACCAGGGCAAAGTGGCTTGAACACTGAAGCTTTCTTT
CASSPGQSGLNTEAFF
>.|TRBD1|TRBJ1-5|TRBV7-2
TGTGCCAGCAGCTCACCGGGACAGCCCTTACATTTT
CASSSPGQPLHF
>.|.|TRBJ1-2|TRBV10-3
TGTGCCATCAGTGGGAAAGGAGGATCCGACTATGGCTACACCTTC
CAISGKGGSDYGYTF
>.|.|TRBJ1-3|TRBV5-1
TGCGCCAGCAGCTTGGTGGCCGGGAGATCGAGAAACACCATATATTTT
CASSLVAGRSRNTIYF
>once|TRBD1|TRBJ2-7|TRBV19
TGTGCCGTGCGGGGACAGGGGCTCCACGAGCAGTACTTC
CAVRGQGLHEQYF
>once|.|TRBJ1-5|TRBV9
TGTGCCAGCAGCGTGGACTGGTTGAAGGGGCCCCAGCATTTT
CASSVDWLKGPQHF
>.|TRBD2|TRBJ2-7|TRBV5-6
TGTGCCAGCAGATCACTAGCGGGGGGGATCTACGAGCAGTACTTC
CASRSLAGGIYEQYF
>.|.|TRBJ1-5|TRBV21-1
TGTGCCAGCAGCAACCGGACAGGGACATTGAATCAGCCCCAGCATTTT
CASSNRTGTLNQPQHF
>.|.|TRBJ2-1|TRBV6-6
TGTGCCAGCAGTTACGGTCGCAGGGCCGGCAATGAGCAGTTCTTC
CASSYGRRAGNEQFF
>.|.|TRBJ2-1|TRBV5-1
TGCGCCAGCAGCCCGAGAATGGGGGCTGGAGACAATGAGCAGTTCTTC
CASSPRMGAGDNEQFF
>.|.|TRBJ2-7|TRBV7-2
TGTGCCAGCACCCACCGCTCACAGGACCACGAGCAGTACTTC
CASTHRSQDHEQYF
>.|.|TRBJ1-6|TRBV2
TGTGCCAGCAGAGATGACGGGAATTCACCCCTCCACTTT
CASRDDGNSPLHF
>.|TRBD2|TRBJ2-3|TRBV29-1
TGCAGCGTTGGAAGAGGGACTAGCGGGGGGGATACGCAGTATTTT
CSVGRGTSGGDTQYF
>.|.|TRBJ1-1|TRBV7-7
TGTGCTAGCAGCTTAGGCTCGGGCACTGAAGCTTTCTTT
CASSLGSGTEAFF
>.|.|TRBJ1-1|TRBV28
TGTGCCAGCAGTTTGAGGAGAGGGTGGACTGAAGCTTTCTTT
CASSLRRGWTEAFF
>once|.|TRBJ1-2|TRBV5-4
TGTGCCAGCCAAAGGGCCCGCGGAGGCTATGGCTACACCTTC
CASQRARGGYGYTF
>few|TRBD1|TRBJ1-1|TRBV19
TGTGCCAGTAGTATCTTTTCAGGGGGTAGAATGAACACTGAAGCTTTCTTT
CASSIFSGGRMNTEAFF
>.|TRBD1|TRBJ2-2|TRBV4-1
TGCGCCAGCAGCCAAGGGGGGGCGACAGGGGTCACCGGGGAGCTGTTTTTT
CASSQGGATGVTGELFF
>.|.|TRBJ2-7|TRBV11-2
TGTGCCAGCAGCTGGTCCTCGGGTGGCGGTTCCTACGAGCAGTACTTC
CASSWSSGGGSYEQYF
>.|TRBD2|TRBJ2-3|TRBV5-1
TGCGCCAGCAGCCCGGGGACTAGCGGGAGTTCGGATACGCAGTATTTT
CASSPGTSGSSDTQYF